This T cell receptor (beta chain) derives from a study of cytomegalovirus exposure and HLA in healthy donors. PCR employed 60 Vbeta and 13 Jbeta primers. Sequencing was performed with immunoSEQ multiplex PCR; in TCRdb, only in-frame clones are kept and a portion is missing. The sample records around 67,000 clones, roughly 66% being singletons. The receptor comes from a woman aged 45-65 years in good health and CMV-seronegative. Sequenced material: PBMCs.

CDR3 nucleotides: TGCGCCAGCAGCCAAGACCCCCGGTCCGCGGGCTACACCTTC. Protein product: CASSQDPRSAGYTF. V gene TRBV4-3 combines with J gene TRBJ1-2; unclear D gene. Between the trimmed V and J ends, which lost 0 bases and 8 bases, there was a span of 13 bases. The germline gives CDR1 LGHNA, CDR2 YSLEER. This CDR3 is built from 14 residues.